This T cell receptor (beta chain) is drawn from a study of beta chain features in type 1 diabetes. cDNA synthesis used the whole RNA isolate, giving expressed TCRB sequences. Deep immunoSEQ sequencing covered naive, central memory and regulatory T cell samples. Clones were read by immunoSEQ multiplex PCR, and TCRdb kept only the in-frame ones, dropping some. Of approximately 300,000 clones in the sample, roughly 11% were seen once. This clone was seen a few times. Germline values: CDR1 SGHTA, CDR2 FQGNSA. This CDR3 region has 12 residues. Trimming shortened V by 1 base and J by 5 bases, and 5 bases separated the two germline ends.

The receptor was isolated from a woman aged 25 to 39 in good health. The sample taken for sequencing was naive CD4+ T cells from blood. The gene calls are TRBV7-2 and TRBJ2-5; D is ambiguous. The CDR3 DNA follows: TGTGCCAGCAGCTTAGGTTCGGAGACCCAGTACTTC. Protein sequence: CASSLGSETQYF.